One and the same sample provided the 20 T cell receptor beta chains below, sequenced in a study of siplizumab effects on memory and regulatory T cells. Assay used: immunoSEQ multiplex PCR; TCRdb lists only in-frame clones, some missing. The sample consists of under 100,000 clones, 80% to 90% of them appearing once. The sample consisted of Tregs sorted from blood. The receptors derive from a human donor in good health.

The chain joins TRBV28 to TRBJ2-3; TRBD2 aligns across 10 bases. Germline-derived CDR1 and CDR2 are MDHEN and SYDVKM. With V trimmed by 3 bases and J by 4 bases, 10 bases remained unmatched. The CDR3 spans 17 residues. This CDR3 reads CASSLSLAGVLADTQYF. CDR3 DNA: TGTGCCAGCAGTTTGTCCCTAGCGGGGGTTTTAGCAGATACGCAGTATTTT.

The chain links TRBV4-2 to TRBJ2-7; D gene ambiguous. From germline, CDR1 is LGHNA and CDR2 YNFKEQ. This CDR3 has 13 residues. V lost 4 bases and J 1 base, leaving 8 bases between the germline ends. The CDR3 DNA follows: TGTGCCAGCAGCCCCCGGTCTTCCTACGAGCAGTACTTC. It is translated as CASSPRSSYEQYF.

This sequence joins TRBV4-3 and TRBJ2-7; D could derive from TRBD1 or TRBD2 (5 bases each). Per germline, CDR1 LGHNA and CDR2 YSLEER. CDR3 length equals 16 residues. Trimming left V 1 base short and J 0 bases short, with 13 bases between. For the CDR3, the DNA is TGCGCCAGCAGCCAAGGGTTGGGACGCCTCTCCTACGAGCAGTACTTC. Protein product: CASSQGLGRLSYEQYF.

This sequence joins TRBV5-1 and TRBJ1-2, with D possibly matching TRBD1 (5 bases). The CDR3 has 13 residues. Per the germline V gene, CDR1 is SGHRS and CDR2 is YFSETQ. V lost 7 bases to trimming and J lost 5 bases, with 15 bases between them. The CDR3 nucleotides are TGCGCCAGCCGAGGGACGGGACCATATGGCTACACCTTC. This encodes CASRGTGPYGYTF.

This clone appeared once. The rearrangement uses TRBV19 and TRBJ1-3; 7 nucleotides line up with TRBD1. This CDR3 contains 14 residues. J gave up 2 bases and V 9 bases, and 7 bases lay outside the gene matches. Germline V gene lookup returns CDR1 LNHDA and CDR2 SQIVND (reference sequence). CDR3 region: CASLRQGAGNTIYF. The CDR3 DNA sequence: TGTGCCAGCCTCCGACAGGGTGCTGGAAACACCATATATTTT.

The V call is TRBV11-2, the J call TRBJ1-2; TRBD1 is a possible D gene (5 bases). This CDR3 region has 14 residues. Germline V gene data show CDR1 as SGHAT and CDR2 as FQNNGV. Trimming took 1 base from V and 3 from J, leaving 9 bases between them. CDR3 DNA: TGTGCCAGCAGCTTAGGACAGCCTTACTATGGCTACACCTTC. The encoded protein is CASSLGQPYYGYTF. The full variable domain, completed using reference TRBV11-2 and TRBJ1-2, is EAGVAQSPRYKIIEKRQSVAFWCNPISGHATLYWYQQILGQGPKLLIQFQNNGVVDDSQLPKDRFSAERLKGVDSTLKIQPAKLEDSAVYLCASSLGQPYYGYTFGSGTRLTVV.

This CDR3 reads CASSLVRGTEAFF. The CDR3, as DNA: TGTGCCAGCAGCTTAGTACGGGGAACTGAAGCTTTCTTT. The chain is built from TRBV11-3 and TRBJ1-1; D unclear. The V and J ends lost 1 base and 5 bases respectively, with 8 bases between them. Germline V gene data show CDR1 as SGHNT and CDR2 as YENEEA. This CDR3 spans 13 amino acids.

The chain couples TRBV7-2 to TRBJ2-2, with a possible D match to TRBD1 (6 bases). Germline V gives CDR1 SGHTA, CDR2 FQGNSA. Trimming took 1 base from V and 4 from J, leaving 10 bases between them. The CDR3 spans 15 residues. CDR3 coding DNA: TGTGCCAGCAGCTTAGGCAGGGGCGGCACCGGGGAGCTGTTTTTT. It encodes CASSLGRGGTGELFF.

The chain links TRBV5-1 to TRBJ1-2; D may be TRBD1 (6 bases). From germline, CDR1 is SGHRS and CDR2 YFSETQ. With 4 bases removed from V and 2 bases from J, the gap between germline ends came to 6 bases. The CDR3 sequence is 12 residues long. The CDR3 sequence: CASSGTNYGYTF. CDR3 nucleotide sequence: TGCGCCAGCAGCGGGACAAACTATGGCTACACCTTC.

For the CDR3, the DNA is TGTGCCAGCAGTATCGCTGGACGGTTGAACACTGAAGCTTTCTTT. Protein product: CASSIAGRLNTEAFF. The chain joins TRBV28 to TRBJ1-1; D unclear. From germline, CDR1 is MDHEN and CDR2 SYDVKM. This CDR3 is 15 amino acids long. The V end lost 5 bases, the J end lost 0 bases, and 13 bases lay between the germline ends.

The rearrangement uses TRBV4-2 and TRBJ2-2; maybe TRBD2 (6 bases). The CDR3 has 15 residues. V was shortened by 4 bases and J by 0 bases, with 9 bases between the two germline ends. Germline assignment: CDR1 LGHNA and CDR2 YNFKEQ. The chain's CDR3 is CASSLRDSNTGELFF. CDR3 nucleotides: TGTGCCAGCAGCCTAAGGGACTCGAACACCGGGGAGCTGTTTTTT.

This chain links TRBV7-2 with TRBJ1-1; perhaps TRBD1 as D (6 bases). The CDR3 is 14 amino acids. CDR1 is SGHTA, CDR2 FQGNSA, per germline. V was pared by 5 bases and J by 5 bases, with 15 bases between. The DNA for the CDR3 is TGTGCCAGCAGCCCTACCGGGGGGCGAACTGAAGCTTTCTTT. This sequence encodes CASSPTGGRTEAFF. The full variable domain, completed using reference TRBV7-2 and TRBJ1-1, is GAGVSQSPSNKVTEKGKDVELRCDPISGHTALYWYRQSLGQGLEFLIYFQGNSAPDKSGLPSDRFSAERTGGSVSTLTIQRTQQEDSAVYLCASSPTGGRTEAFFGQGTRLTVV.

CDR3 protein: CASSSGQVRMKAFF. In nucleotides, the CDR3 is TGTGCCAGCAGTTCGGGACAGGTTAGGATGAAGGCTTTCTTT. The gene calls are TRBV27 and TRBJ1-1, with 8 bases aligning to TRBD1. V was clipped by 4 bases and J by 11 bases; unmatched bases: 12. The CDR3 is made up of 14 amino acids. Germline V gene data show CDR1 as MNHEY and CDR2 as SMNVEV (reference sequence).

The gene calls are TRBV18 and TRBJ1-2; the D is unclear. Trimming left V 3 bases short and J 8 bases short, with 22 bases between. The CDR3 contains 16 residues. Germline V lookup: CDR1 KGHSH, CDR2 LQKENI. CDR3 nucleotide sequence: TGTGCCAGCTCACCTTGGACGGGAGCCCTTAGTAAAGGCTACACCTTC. This encodes CASSPWTGALSKGYTF. Full variable domain (missing parts from reference TRBV18 and TRBJ1-2): NAGVMQNPRHLVRRRGQEARLRCSPMKGHSHVYWYRQLPEEGLKFMVYLQKENIIDESGMPKERFSAEFPKEGPSILRIQQVVRGDSAAYFCASSPWTGALSKGYTFGSGTRLTVV.

This chain connects TRBV5-1 to TRBJ2-5; 13 bases line up with TRBD2. Germline CDR1 SGHRS, CDR2 YFSETQ. This CDR3 region has 16 residues. With 4 bases clipped from V and 1 base from J, the junction kept 4 bases outside the gene matches. The CDR3 loop reads CASSTGLAGAQETQYF. In nucleotides, the CDR3 is TGCGCCAGCAGCACCGGACTAGCGGGGGCCCAAGAGACCCAGTACTTC. The whole variable domain, filled in from reference TRBV5-1 and TRBJ2-5, reads KAGVTQTPRYLIKTRGQQVTLSCSPISGHRSVSWYQQTPGQGLQFLFEYFSETQRNKGNFPGRFSGRQFSNSRSEMNVSTLELGDSALYLCASSTGLAGAQETQYFGPGTRLLVL.

V is TRBV9 and J is TRBJ1-2; D perhaps matches TRBD1 (5 bases). Trimming stripped 4 bases from V and 4 bases from J, with 17 bases between. CDR1 SGDLS and CDR2 YYNGEE come from the germline V gene. This CDR3 spans 15 amino acids. The CDR3, as DNA: TGTGCCAGCAGCCTTGGGACGGGTGGACTCTATGGCTACACCTTC. Translating gives CASSLGTGGLYGYTF.

This chain's CDR3 is CASSLDTASSYNEQFF. CDR3 DNA sequence: TGTGCCAGCAGCCTGGACACTGCGAGCTCCTACAATGAGCAGTTCTTC. This chain uses TRBV7-6 with TRBJ2-1, with D possibly matching TRBD1 (5 bases). This CDR3 spans 16 amino acids. V lost 5 bases, J lost 0 bases, and 14 bases lay in between. Per germline, CDR1 SGHVS and CDR2 FNYEAQ.

V is TRBV11-3 and J is TRBJ2-2; 8 bases match TRBD1. This CDR3 is 17 amino acids long. Germline V gene data show CDR1 as SGHNT and CDR2 as YENEEA. J was trimmed by 5 bases and V by 5 bases; bases with no gene match: 13. CDR3 residues: CASSAHQTGAGTGELFF. In nucleotides, the CDR3 is TGTGCCAGCAGCGCCCATCAGACAGGGGCGGGGACCGGGGAGCTGTTTTTT.

The chain joins TRBV27 to TRBJ1-5; D call uncertain. The CDR3 spans 15 residues. CDR1 is MNHEY, CDR2 SMNVEV, per germline (reference sequence). V was pared by 5 bases and J by 9 bases, with 20 bases between. The CDR3 sequence is CASSILPVRDAPQHF. As DNA, the CDR3 is TGTGCCAGCAGTATACTTCCCGTCCGCGATGCGCCCCAGCATTTT.

The J gene is TRBJ2-1, the V gene TRBV20-1; D not certain. V lost 4 bases to trimming and J lost 7 bases, with 8 bases between them. This CDR3 spans 11 amino acids. Germline loops: CDR1 DFQATT, CDR2 SNEGSKA (reference sequence). This CDR3 is CSANGRNEQFF. CDR3 nucleotides: TGCAGTGCTAACGGGCGGAATGAGCAGTTCTTC.